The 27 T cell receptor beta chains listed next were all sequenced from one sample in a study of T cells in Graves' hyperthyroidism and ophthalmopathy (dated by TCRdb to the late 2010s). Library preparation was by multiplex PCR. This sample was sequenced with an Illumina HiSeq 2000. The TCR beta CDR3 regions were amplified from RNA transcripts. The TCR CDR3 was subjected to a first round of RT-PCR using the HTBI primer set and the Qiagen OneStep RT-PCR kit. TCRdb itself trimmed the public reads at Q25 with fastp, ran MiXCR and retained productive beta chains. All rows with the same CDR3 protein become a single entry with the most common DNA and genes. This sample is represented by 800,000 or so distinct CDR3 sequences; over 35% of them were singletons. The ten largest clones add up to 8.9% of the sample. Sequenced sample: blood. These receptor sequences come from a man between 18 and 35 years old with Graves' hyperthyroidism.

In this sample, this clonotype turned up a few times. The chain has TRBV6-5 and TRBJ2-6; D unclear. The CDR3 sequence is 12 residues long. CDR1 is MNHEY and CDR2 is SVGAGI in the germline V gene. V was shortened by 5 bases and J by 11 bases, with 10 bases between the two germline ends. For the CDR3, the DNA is TGTGCCAGCAGTGAGACCTGGGACGTCCTGACTTTC. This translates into CASSETWDVLTF.

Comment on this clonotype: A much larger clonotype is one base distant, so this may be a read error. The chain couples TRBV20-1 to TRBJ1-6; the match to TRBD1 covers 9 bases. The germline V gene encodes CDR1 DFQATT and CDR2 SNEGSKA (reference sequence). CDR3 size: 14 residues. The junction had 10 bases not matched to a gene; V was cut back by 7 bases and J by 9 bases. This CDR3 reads CSVSQGARGSPLHF. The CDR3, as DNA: TGCAGTGTCTCACAGGGGGCGCGGGGTTCACCCCTCCACTTT.

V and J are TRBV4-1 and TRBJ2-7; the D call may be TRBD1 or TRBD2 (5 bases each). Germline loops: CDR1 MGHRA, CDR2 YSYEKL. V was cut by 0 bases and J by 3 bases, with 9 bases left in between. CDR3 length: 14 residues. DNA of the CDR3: TGCGCCAGCAGCCAAGACGAGGGGTACTACGAGCAGTACTTC. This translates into CASSQDEGYYEQYF.

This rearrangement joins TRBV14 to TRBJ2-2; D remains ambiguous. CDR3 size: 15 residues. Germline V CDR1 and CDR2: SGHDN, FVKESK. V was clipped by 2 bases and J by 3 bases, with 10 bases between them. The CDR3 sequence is CASSQFRSDTGELFF. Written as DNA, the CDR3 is TGTGCCAGCAGCCAATTCAGGAGCGACACCGGGGAGCTGTTTTTT.

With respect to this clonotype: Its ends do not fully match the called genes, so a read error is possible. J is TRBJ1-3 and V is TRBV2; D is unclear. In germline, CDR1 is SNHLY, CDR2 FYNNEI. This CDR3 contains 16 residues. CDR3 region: CAISVFQSFSGNTIYF. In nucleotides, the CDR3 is TGTGCCATCAGTGTATTCCAGAGCTTCTCTGGAAACACCATATATTTT. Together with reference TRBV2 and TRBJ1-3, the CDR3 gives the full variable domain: EPEVTQTPSHQVTQMGQEVILRCVPISNHLYFYWYRQILGQKVEFLVSFYNNEISEKSEIFDDQFSVERPDGSNFTLKIRSTKLEDSAMYFCAISVFQSFSGNTIYFGEGSWLTVV.

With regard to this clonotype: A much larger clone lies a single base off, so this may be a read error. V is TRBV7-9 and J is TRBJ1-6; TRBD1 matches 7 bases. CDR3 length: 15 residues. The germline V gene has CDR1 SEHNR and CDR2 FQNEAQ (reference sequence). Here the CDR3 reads CAGSKGQADNSPLHF. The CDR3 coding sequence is TGTGCCGGCAGCAAAGGACAGGCTGATAATTCACCCCTCCACTTT.

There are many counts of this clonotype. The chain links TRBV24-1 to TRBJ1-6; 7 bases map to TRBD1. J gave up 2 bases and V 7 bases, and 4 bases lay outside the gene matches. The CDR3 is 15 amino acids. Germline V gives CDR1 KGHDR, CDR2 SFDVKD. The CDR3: CATRTRGAYNSPLHF. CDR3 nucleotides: TGTGCCACCAGAACCAGGGGGGCCTATAATTCACCCCTCCACTTT.

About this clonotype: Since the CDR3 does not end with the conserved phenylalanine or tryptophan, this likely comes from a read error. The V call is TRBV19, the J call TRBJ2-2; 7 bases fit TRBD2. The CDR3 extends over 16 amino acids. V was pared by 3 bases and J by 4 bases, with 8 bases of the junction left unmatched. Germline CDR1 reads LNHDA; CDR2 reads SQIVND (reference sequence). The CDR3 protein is CASSIGRGSRTGELFL. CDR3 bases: TGTGCCAGTAGTATTGGGCGCGGGAGTCGCACCGGGGAGCTGTTTCTT.

The CDR3 nucleotides read TGTGCCAGCAGTGGACAGGGGAGGAATGGCTACACCTTC. Translating it yields CASSGQGRNGYTF. The chain uses TRBV25-1 and TRBJ1-2, with TRBD1 identical over 8 bases. J was trimmed by 6 bases and V by 4 bases; bases with no gene match: 4. Germline lookup yields CDR1 MGHDK and CDR2 SYGVNS. The CDR3 length is 13 residues.

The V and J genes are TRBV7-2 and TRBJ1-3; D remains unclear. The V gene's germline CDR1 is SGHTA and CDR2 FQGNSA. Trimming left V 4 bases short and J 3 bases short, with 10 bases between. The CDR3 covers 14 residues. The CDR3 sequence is CASSSPAGGNTIYF. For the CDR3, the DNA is TGTGCCAGCAGCTCCCCGGCGGGTGGAAACACCATATATTTT. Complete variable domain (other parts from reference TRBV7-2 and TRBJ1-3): GAGVSQSPSNKVTEKGKDVELRCDPISGHTALYWYRQSLGQGLEFLIYFQGNSAPDKSGLPSDRFSAERTGGSVSTLTIQRTQQEDSAVYLCASSSPAGGNTIYFGEGSWLTVV.

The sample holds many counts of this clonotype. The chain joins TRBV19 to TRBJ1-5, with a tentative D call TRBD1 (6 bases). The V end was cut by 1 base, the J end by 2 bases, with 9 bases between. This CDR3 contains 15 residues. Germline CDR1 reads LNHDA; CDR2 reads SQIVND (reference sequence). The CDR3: CASSIVPGGNQPQHF. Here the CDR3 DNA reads TGTGCCAGTAGTATAGTTCCAGGGGGCAATCAGCCCCAGCATTTT.

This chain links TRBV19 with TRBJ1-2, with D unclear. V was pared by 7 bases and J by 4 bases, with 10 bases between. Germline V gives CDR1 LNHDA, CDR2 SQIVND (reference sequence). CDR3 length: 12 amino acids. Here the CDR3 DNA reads TGTGCCAGTAATCTCGGGAGCTATGGCTACACCTTC. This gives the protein CASNLGSYGYTF. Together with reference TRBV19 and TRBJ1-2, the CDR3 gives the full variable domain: DGGITQSPKYLFRKEGQNVTLSCEQNLNHDAMYWYRQDPGQGLRLIYYSQIVNDFQKGDIAEGYSVSREKKESFPLTVTSAQKNPTAFYLCASNLGSYGYTFGSGTRLTVV.

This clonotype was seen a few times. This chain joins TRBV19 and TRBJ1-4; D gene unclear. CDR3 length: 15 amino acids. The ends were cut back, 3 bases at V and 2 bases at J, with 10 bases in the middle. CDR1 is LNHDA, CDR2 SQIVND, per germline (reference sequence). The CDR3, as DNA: TGTGCCAGTAGTATTTATCAGACTACTAATGAAAAACTGTTTTTT. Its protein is CASSIYQTTNEKLFF.

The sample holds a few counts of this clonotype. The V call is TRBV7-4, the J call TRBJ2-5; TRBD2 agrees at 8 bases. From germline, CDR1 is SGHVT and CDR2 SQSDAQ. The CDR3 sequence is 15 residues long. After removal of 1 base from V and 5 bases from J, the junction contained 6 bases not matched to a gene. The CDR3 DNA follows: TGTGCCAGCAGCTTAGGACTAGCGAGAGGGGAGACCCAGTACTTC. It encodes CASSLGLARGETQYF.

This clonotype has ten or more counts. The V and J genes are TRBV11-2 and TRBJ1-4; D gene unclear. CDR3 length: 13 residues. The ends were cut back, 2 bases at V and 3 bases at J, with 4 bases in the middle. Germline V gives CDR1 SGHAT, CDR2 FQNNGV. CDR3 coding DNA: TGTGCCAGCAGCTTAACGGCTAATGAAAAACTGTTTTTT. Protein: CASSLTANEKLFF.

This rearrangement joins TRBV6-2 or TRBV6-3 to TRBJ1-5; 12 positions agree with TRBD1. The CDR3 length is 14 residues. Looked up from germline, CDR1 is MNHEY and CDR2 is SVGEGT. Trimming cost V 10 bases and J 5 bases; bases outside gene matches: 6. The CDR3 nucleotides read TGTGCCACCGGGACAGGGGGCGCACATCAGCCCCAGCATTTT. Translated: CATGTGGAHQPQHF.

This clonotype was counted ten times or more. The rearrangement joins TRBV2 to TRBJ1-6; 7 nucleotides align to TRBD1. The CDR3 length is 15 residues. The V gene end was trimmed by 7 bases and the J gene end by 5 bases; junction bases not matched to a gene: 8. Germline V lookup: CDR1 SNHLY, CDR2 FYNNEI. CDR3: CASIDDRADNSPLHF. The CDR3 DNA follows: TGTGCCAGCATCGATGACAGGGCTGATAATTCACCCCTCCACTTT.

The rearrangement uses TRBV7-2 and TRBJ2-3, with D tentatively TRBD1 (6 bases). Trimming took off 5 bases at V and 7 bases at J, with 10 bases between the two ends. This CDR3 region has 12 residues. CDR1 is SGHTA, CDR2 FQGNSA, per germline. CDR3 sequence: CASSLQGNTQYF. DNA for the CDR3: TGTGCCAGCAGCCTACAGGGTAATACGCAGTATTTT.

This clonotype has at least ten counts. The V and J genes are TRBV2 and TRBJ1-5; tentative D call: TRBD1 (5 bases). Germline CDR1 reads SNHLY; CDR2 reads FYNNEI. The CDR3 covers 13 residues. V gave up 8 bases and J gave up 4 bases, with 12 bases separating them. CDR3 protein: CASADNLNQPQHF. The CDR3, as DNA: TGTGCCAGCGCGGACAATCTGAATCAGCCCCAGCATTTT.

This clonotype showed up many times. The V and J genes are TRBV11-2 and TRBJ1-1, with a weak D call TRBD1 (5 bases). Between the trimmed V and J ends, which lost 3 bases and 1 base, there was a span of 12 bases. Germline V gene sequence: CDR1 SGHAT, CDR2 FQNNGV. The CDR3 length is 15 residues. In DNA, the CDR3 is TGTGCCAGCAGCTTCGGGGCAGGGACGAACACTGAAGCTTTCTTT. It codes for CASSFGAGTNTEAFF. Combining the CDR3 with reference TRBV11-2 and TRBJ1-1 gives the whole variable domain EAGVAQSPRYKIIEKRQSVAFWCNPISGHATLYWYQQILGQGPKLLIQFQNNGVVDDSQLPKDRFSAERLKGVDSTLKIQPAKLEDSAVYLCASSFGAGTNTEAFFGQGTRLTVV.

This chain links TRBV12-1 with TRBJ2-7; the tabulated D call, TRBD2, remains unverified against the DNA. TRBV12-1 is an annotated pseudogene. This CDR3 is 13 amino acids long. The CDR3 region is CASSFPGTGEQYF. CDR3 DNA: TGTGCCAGCAGCTTCCCCGGGACTGGAGAGCAGTACTTC.

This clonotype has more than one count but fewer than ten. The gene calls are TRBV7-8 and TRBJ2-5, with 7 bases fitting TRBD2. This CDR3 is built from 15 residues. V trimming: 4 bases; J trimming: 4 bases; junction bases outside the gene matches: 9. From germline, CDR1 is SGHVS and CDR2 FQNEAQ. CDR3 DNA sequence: TGTGCCAGCAGCTGGTGGGGGGGGAGGGCAGAGACCCAGTACTTC. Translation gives CASSWWGGRAETQYF.

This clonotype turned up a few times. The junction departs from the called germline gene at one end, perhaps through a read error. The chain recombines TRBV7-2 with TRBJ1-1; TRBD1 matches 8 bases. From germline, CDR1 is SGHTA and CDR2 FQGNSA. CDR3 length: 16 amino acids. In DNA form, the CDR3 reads TGCGCCAGCAGCCAATCCCTCAGGGGGCTGGGGACTGAAGCTTTCTTT. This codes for CASSQSLRGLGTEAFF.

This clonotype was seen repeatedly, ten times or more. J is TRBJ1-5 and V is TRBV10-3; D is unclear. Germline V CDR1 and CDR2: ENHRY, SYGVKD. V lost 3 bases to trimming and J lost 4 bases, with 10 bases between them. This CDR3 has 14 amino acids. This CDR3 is CAISDPRANQPQHF. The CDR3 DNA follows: TGTGCCATCAGTGACCCGAGGGCTAATCAGCCCCAGCATTTT.

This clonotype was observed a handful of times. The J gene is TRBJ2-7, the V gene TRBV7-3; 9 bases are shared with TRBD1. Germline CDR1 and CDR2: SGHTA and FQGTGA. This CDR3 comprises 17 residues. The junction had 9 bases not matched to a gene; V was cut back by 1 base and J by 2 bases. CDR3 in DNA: TGTGCCAGCAGCTTAATGGGGGCCGGGACAGGGCCCTACGAGCAGTACTTC. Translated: CASSLMGAGTGPYEQYF.

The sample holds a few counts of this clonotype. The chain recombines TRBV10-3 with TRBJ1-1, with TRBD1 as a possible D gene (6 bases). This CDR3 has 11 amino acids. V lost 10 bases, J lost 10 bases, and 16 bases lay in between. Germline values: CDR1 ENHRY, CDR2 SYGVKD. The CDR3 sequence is CASLPQGRAFF. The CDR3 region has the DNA TGTGCCAGTCTACCCCAGGGGAGAGCTTTCTTT.

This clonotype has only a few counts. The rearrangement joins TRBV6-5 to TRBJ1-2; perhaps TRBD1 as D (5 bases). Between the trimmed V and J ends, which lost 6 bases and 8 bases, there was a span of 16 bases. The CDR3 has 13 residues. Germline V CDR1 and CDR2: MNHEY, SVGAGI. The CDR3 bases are TGTGCCAGCAGACTCGACAGCTCCTGGGGCTACACCTTC. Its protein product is CASRLDSSWGYTF.